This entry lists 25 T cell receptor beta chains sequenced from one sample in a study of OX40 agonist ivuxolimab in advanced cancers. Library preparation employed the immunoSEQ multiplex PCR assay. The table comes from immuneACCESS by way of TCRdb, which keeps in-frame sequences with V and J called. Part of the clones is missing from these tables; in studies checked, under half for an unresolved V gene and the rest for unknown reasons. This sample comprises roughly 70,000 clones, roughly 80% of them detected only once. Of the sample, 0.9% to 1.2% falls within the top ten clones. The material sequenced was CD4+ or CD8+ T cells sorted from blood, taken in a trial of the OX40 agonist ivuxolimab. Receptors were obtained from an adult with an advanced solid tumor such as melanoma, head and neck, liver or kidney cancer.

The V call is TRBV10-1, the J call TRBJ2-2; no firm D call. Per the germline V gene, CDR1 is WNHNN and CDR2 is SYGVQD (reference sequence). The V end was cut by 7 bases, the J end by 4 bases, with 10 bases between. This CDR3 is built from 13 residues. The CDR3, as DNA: TGCGCCAGCACGGGTGAACCCACCGGGGAGCTGTTTTTT. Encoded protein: CASTGEPTGELFF.

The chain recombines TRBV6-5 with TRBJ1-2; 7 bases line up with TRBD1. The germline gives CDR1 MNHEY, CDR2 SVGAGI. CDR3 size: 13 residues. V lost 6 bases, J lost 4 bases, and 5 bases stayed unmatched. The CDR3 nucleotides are TGTGCCAGCAGGACAGGGTTGAGCTATGGCTACACCTTC. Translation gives CASRTGLSYGYTF.

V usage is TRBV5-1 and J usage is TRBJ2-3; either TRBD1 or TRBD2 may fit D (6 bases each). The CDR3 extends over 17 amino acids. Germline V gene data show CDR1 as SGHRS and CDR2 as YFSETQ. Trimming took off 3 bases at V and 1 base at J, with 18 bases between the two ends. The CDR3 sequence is CASSSGRRGLGTDTQYF. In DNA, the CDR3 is TGCGCCAGCAGCTCGGGTCGGAGGGGGTTAGGCACAGATACGCAGTATTTT.

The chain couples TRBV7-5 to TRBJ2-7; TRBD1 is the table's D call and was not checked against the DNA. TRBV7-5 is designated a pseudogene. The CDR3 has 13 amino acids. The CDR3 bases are TGTGTCAGAAGCTTTGACAGGGCCCCCGAGCAGTACTTC. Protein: CVRSFDRAPEQYF.

As DNA, the CDR3 is TGTGCCAGCAGCGAATGGCAGGGGGGCGCATACGAGCAGTACTTC. This codes for CASSEWQGGAYEQYF. This chain connects TRBV5-6 to TRBJ2-7, with TRBD1 as a possible D gene (7 bases). The length of the CDR3 is 15 residues. V was clipped by 4 bases and J by 4 bases, with 18 bases between them. The V gene's germline CDR1 is SGHDT and CDR2 YYEEEE.

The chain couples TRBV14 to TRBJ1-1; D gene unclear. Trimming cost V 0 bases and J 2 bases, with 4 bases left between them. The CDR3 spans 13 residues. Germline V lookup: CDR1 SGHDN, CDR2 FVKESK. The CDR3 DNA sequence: TGTGCCAGCAGCCAAGACAGAAACACTGAAGCTTTCTTT. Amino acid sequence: CASSQDRNTEAFF.

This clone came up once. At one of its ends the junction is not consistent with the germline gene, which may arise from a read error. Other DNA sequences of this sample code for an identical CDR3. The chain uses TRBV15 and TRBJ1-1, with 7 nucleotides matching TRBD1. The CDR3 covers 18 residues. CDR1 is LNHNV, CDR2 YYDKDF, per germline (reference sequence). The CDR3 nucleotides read TGTGCTACCAGCAGAGAGGAAAGGGGGCGAGTGGTGAACACTGAAGCTTTCTTT. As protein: CATSREERGRVVNTEAFF. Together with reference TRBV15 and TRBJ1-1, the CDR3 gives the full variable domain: DAMVIQNPRYQVTQFGKPVTLSCSQTLNHNVMYWYQQKSSQAPKLLFHYYDKDFNNEADTPDNFQSRRPNTSFCFLDIRSPGLGDTAMYLCATSREERGRVVNTEAFFGQGTRLTVV.

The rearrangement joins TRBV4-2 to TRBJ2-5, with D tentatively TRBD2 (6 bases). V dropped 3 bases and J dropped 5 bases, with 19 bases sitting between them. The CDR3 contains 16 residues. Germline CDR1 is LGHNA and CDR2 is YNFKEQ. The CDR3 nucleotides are TGTGCCAGCAGCCACCCCGGCCGGCAGGCGGGGGAGACCCAGTACTTC. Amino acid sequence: CASSHPGRQAGETQYF.

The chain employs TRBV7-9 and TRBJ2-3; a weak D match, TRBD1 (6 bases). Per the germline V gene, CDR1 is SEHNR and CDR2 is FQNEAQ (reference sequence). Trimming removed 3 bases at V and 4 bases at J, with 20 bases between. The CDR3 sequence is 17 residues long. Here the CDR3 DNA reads TGTGCCAGCAGCTTCACGAGGGGGATCGATGGCCCAGATACGCAGTATTTT. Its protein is CASSFTRGIDGPDTQYF.

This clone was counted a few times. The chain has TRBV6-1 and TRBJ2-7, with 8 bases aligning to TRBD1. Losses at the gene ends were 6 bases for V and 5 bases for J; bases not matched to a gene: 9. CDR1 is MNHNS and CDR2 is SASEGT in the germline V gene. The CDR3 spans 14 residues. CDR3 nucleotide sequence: TGTGCCAGCAGAGTACAGGGGGAGGTTGACGAGCAGTACTTC. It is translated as CASRVQGEVDEQYF.

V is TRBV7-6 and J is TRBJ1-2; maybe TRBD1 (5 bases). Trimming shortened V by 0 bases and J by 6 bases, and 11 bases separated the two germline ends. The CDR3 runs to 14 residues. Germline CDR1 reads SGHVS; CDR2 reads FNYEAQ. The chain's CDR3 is CASSLAGRENGYTF. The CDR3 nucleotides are TGTGCCAGCAGCTTAGCGGGCAGGGAAAATGGCTACACCTTC. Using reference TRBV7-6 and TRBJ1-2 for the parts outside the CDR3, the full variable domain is GAGVSQSPRYKVTKRGQDVALRCDPISGHVSLYWYRQALGQGPEFLTYFNYEAQQDKSGLPNDRFSAERPEGSISTLTIQRTEQRDSAMYRCASSLAGRENGYTFGSGTRLTVV.

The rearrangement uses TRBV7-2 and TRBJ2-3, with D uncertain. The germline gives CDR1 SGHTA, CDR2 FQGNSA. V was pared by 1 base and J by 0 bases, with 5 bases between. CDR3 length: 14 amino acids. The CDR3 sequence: CASSLGSSTDTQYF. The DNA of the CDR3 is TGTGCCAGCAGCTTAGGGTCAAGCACAGATACGCAGTATTTT.

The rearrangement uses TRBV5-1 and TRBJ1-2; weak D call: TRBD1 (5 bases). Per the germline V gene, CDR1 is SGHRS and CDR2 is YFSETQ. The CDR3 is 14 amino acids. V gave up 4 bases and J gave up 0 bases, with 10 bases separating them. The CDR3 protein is CASSPGFSNYGYTF. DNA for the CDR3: TGCGCCAGCAGCCCAGGGTTTTCTAACTATGGCTACACCTTC.

CDR3 nucleotides: TGTGCCAGCAGTATCTCCCAGGGGGTACGGGAAAAACTGTTTTTT. It translates to CASSISQGVREKLFF. The chain carries TRBV27 and TRBJ1-4, with TRBD1 matching over 7 bases. The CDR3 sequence is 15 residues long. Germline V lookup: CDR1 MNHEY, CDR2 SMNVEV (reference sequence). V lost 5 bases, J lost 8 bases, and 11 bases stayed unmatched.

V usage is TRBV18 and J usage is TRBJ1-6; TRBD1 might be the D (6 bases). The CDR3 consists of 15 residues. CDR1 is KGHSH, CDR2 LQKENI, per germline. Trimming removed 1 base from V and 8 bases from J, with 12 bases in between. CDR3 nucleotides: TGTGCCAGCTCACCACTGGGGGCTGGGGATTCACCCCTCCACTTT. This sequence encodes CASSPLGAGDSPLHF.

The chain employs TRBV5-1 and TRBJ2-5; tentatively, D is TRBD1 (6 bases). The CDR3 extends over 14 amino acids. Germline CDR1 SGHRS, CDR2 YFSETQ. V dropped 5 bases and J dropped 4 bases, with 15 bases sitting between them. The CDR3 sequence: CASRSQTGLETQYF. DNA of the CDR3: TGCGCCAGCAGGTCCCAAACAGGGTTAGAGACCCAGTACTTC.

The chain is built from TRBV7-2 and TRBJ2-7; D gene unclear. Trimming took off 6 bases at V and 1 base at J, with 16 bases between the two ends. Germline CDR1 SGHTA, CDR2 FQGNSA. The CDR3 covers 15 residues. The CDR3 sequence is CASRSGLGPSYEQYF. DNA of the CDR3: TGTGCCAGCAGGTCTGGTCTGGGCCCTTCCTACGAGCAGTACTTC.

As DNA, the CDR3 is TGCAGCGCTACAACCGGGACAGTTAATTCACCCCTCCACTTT. Protein product: CSATTGTVNSPLHF. This chain connects TRBV29-1 to TRBJ1-6, with 7 nucleotides matching TRBD1. V lost 7 bases to trimming and J lost 6 bases; unmatched junction nucleotides: 9. Per germline, CDR1 SQVTM and CDR2 ANQGSEA. There are 14 residues in the CDR3. The full variable domain, its missing parts supplied by reference TRBV29-1 and TRBJ1-6, is SAVISQKPSRDICQRGTSLTIQCQVDSQVTMMFWYRQQPGQSLTLIATANQGSEATYESGFVIDKFPISRPNLTFSTLTVSNMSPEDSSIYLCSATTGTVNSPLHFGNGTRLTVT.

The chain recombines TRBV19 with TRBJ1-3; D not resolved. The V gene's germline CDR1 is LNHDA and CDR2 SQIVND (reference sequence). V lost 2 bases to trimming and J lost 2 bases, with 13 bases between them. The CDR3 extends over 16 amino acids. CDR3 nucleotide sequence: TGTGCCAGTAGTATACCCCTCAGCGCCCCTGGAAACACCATATATTTT. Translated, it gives CASSIPLSAPGNTIYF.

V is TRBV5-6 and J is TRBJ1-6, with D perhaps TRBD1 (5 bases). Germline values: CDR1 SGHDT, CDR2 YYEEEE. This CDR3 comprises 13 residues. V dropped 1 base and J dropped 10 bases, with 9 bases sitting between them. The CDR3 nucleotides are TGTGCCAGCAGCTTGTCAGGGCAGTCACCCCTCCACTTT. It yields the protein CASSLSGQSPLHF.

Here the CDR3 reads CASSLMGHRTDTQYF. The CDR3 DNA is TGTGCCAGCAGTTTAATGGGACATCGCACAGATACGCAGTATTTT. The chain uses TRBV27 and TRBJ2-3, with D perhaps TRBD1 (6 bases). V was cut by 2 bases and J by 1 base, with 10 bases left in between. The CDR3 runs 15 residues. Looked up from germline, CDR1 is MNHEY and CDR2 is SMNVEV (reference sequence).

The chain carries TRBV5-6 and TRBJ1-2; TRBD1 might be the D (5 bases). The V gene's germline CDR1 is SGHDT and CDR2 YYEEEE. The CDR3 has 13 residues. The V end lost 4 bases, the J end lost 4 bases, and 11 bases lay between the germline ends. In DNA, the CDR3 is TGTGCCAGCAGCCCTCAGGGACTCTATGGCTACACCTTC. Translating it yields CASSPQGLYGYTF.

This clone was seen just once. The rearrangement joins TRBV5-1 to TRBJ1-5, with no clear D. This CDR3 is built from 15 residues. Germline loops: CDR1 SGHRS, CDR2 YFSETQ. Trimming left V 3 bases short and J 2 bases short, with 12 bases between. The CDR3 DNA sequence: TGCGCCAGCAGCTCTGACGGGTTCCGCAATCAGCCCCAGCATTTT. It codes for CASSSDGFRNQPQHF.

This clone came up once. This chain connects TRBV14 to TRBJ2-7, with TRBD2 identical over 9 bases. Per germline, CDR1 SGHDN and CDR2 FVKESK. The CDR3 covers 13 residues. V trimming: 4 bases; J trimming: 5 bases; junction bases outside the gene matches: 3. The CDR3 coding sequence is TGTGCCAGCAGCCGTGGACTAGCGAACGAGCAGTACTTC. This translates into CASSRGLANEQYF. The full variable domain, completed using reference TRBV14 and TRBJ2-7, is EAGVTQFPSHSVIEKGQTVTLRCDPISGHDNLYWYRRVMGKEIKFLLHFVKESKQDESGMPNNRFLAERTGGTYSTLKVQPAELEDSGVYFCASSRGLANEQYFGPGTRLTVT.

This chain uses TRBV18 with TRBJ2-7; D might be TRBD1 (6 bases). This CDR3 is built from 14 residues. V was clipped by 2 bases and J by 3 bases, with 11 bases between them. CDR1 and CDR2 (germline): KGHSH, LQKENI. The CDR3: CASSPDTGSYEQYF. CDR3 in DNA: TGTGCCAGCTCACCAGACACAGGGAGCTACGAGCAGTACTTC.